The 11 T cell receptor beta chains reported below all come from one sample, sequenced in a study of cytomegalovirus exposure and HLA in healthy donors. The PCR employed 60 Vbeta primers together with 13 Jbeta primers. Method: immunoSEQ multiplex PCR; TCRdb's copy keeps in-frame clones and lacks some. The data hold about 77,000 clones, with around 84% observed a single time. The specimen sequenced was PBMCs. All receptors come from a man aged 35-49 years in good health and CMV-seronegative.

The chain employs TRBV29-1 and TRBJ2-5, with 15 nucleotides matching TRBD2. Unmatched junction bases numbered 9, after V lost 4 bases and J lost 0 bases. Germline V lookup: CDR1 SQVTM, CDR2 ANQGSEA. The CDR3 is made up of 18 amino acids. The CDR3 bases are TGCAGCGTTGCCCGGACTAGCGGGAGGGCCCTGTACCAAGAGACCCAGTACTTC. Protein sequence: CSVARTSGRALYQETQYF.

V gene TRBV9 combines with J gene TRBJ2-6; 13 nucleotides align to TRBD2. Germline V gene lookup returns CDR1 SGDLS and CDR2 YYNGEE. V was pared by 4 bases and J by 0 bases, with 4 bases of the junction left unmatched. CDR3 length: 18 residues. The CDR3 is CASSPRTSGGSGANVLTF. The CDR3 DNA reads TGTGCCAGCAGCCCTCGGACTAGCGGGGGCTCTGGGGCCAACGTCCTGACTTTC.

This sequence joins TRBV9 and TRBJ2-2; perhaps TRBD2 as D (5 bases). Trimming shortened V by 3 bases and J by 6 bases, and 15 bases separated the two germline ends. Germline CDR1 is SGDLS and CDR2 is YYNGEE. The CDR3 consists of 15 residues. Written as DNA, the CDR3 is TGTGCCAGCAGCGGGTCGGGGAGAGGCGCCGGGGAGCTGTTTTTT. Translating gives CASSGSGRGAGELFF.

This clone was recorded a few times. The chain recombines TRBV7-3 with TRBJ2-4, with a possible D match to TRBD2 (6 bases). The V and J ends lost 5 bases and 7 bases respectively, with 12 bases between them. Germline CDR1 SGHTA, CDR2 FQGTGA. The CDR3 has 13 amino acids. The CDR3, as DNA: TGTGCCAGCAGCCCCCTGGGAGGTAACATTCAGTACTTC. Its protein is CASSPLGGNIQYF.

CDR3 nucleotides: TGTGCCTGGAGTGGGGGGTTCGCTAGCGGGATCTACGAGCAGTACTTC. Residues: CAWSGGFASGIYEQYF. The chain uses TRBV30 and TRBJ2-7, with 9 bases aligning to TRBD2. Germline CDR1 and CDR2: GTSNPN and SVGIG (reference sequence). CDR3 length: 16 amino acids. Trimming cost V 1 base and J 3 bases; bases outside gene matches: 10.

The J gene is TRBJ2-3, the V gene TRBV5-4, with 10 bases matching TRBD2. CDR1 is SGHNT, CDR2 YYREEE, per germline (reference sequence). The CDR3 runs 15 residues. With 0 bases clipped from V and 5 bases from J, the junction kept 3 bases outside the gene matches. CDR3 coding DNA: TGTGCCAGCAGCTTGGCTAGCGGGAGTGGAGATACGCAGTATTTT. Its translation: CASSLASGSGDTQYF.

This clone was detected only a few times. The V gene is TRBV19, the J gene TRBJ1-5, with a possible D match to TRBD1 (6 bases). Between the trimmed V and J ends, which lost 5 bases and 7 bases, there was a span of 12 bases. There are 13 residues in the CDR3. Germline V gives CDR1 LNHDA, CDR2 SQIVND (reference sequence). In DNA, the CDR3 is TGTGCCAGTAGTGAGGGACACTCACAGCCCCAGCATTTT. Amino acid sequence: CASSEGHSQPQHF.

The chain is built from TRBV2 and TRBJ1-3; unclear D gene. Trimming took 4 bases from V and 2 from J, leaving 9 bases between them. The CDR3 is 14 residues long. CDR1 SNHLY and CDR2 FYNNEI come from the germline V gene. The CDR3 bases are TGTGCCAGCAGTGGGATAGGAGCTGGAAACACCATATATTTT. Encoded protein: CASSGIGAGNTIYF.

The chain links TRBV7-3 to TRBJ1-1, with D unclear. CDR1 and CDR2 (germline): SGHTA, FQGTGA. This CDR3 spans 14 amino acids. Trimming removed 2 bases from V and 1 base from J, with 8 bases in between. This CDR3 reads CASSLSGGNTEAFF. The CDR3 coding sequence is TGTGCCAGCAGCTTATCGGGAGGGAACACTGAAGCTTTCTTT.

In its sample, this clone was seen a few times. The chain combines TRBV6-4 with TRBJ2-3; TRBD1 aligns across 8 bases. The J segment lost 4 bases and the V segment lost 0 bases, leaving 0 bases of the junction unmatched. Germline V gene data show CDR1 as MRHNA and CDR2 as SNTAGT. The CDR3 contains 14 residues. The CDR3 nucleotides are TGTGCCAGCAGTGACTCGGGACAGGCAGATACGCAGTATTTT. Its translation: CASSDSGQADTQYF.

The J gene is TRBJ1-1, the V gene TRBV7-6; D remains unclear. The ends were cut back, 2 bases at V and 2 bases at J, with 9 bases in the middle. The germline gives CDR1 SGHVS, CDR2 FNYEAQ. CDR3 length equals 14 residues. CDR3 amino acids: CASSLNTGNTEAFF. In nucleotides, the CDR3 is TGTGCCAGCAGCTTAAATACGGGAAACACTGAAGCTTTCTTT.